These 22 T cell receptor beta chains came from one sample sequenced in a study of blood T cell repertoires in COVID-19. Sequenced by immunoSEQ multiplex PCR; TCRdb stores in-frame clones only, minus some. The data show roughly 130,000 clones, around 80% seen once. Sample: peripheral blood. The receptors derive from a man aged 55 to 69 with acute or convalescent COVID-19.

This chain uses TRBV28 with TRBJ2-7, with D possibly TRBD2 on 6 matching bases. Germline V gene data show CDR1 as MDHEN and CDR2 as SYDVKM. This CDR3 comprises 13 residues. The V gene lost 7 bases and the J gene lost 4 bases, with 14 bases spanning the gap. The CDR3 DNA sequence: TGTGCCAGCAAGTTGGGAGGTGGGTACGAGCAGTACTTC. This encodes CASKLGGGYEQYF.

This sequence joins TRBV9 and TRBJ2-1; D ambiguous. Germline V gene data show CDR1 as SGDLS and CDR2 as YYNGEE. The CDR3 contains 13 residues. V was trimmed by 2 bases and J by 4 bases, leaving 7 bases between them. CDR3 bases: TGTGCCAGCAGCGTGGGCCCGTACAATGAGCAGTTCTTC. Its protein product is CASSVGPYNEQFF.

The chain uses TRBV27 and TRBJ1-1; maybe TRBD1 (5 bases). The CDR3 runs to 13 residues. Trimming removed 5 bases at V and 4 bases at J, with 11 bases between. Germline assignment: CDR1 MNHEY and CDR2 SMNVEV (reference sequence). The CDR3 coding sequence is TGTGCCAGCAGTCTCCAGGGCGCCACTGAAGCTTTCTTT. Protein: CASSLQGATEAFF.

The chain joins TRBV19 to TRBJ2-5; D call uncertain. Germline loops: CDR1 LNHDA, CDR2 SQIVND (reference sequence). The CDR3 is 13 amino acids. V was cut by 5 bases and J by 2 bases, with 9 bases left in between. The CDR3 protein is CASSSRAQETQYF. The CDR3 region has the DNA TGTGCCAGTAGTTCTCGAGCTCAAGAGACCCAGTACTTC.

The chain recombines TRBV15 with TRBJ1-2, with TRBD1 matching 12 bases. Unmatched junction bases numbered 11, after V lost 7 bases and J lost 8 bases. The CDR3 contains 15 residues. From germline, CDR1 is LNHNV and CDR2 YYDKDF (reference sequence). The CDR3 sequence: CATTPGQGASRGYTF. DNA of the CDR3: TGTGCCACCACCCCGGGACAGGGGGCGTCGCGGGGCTACACCTTC.

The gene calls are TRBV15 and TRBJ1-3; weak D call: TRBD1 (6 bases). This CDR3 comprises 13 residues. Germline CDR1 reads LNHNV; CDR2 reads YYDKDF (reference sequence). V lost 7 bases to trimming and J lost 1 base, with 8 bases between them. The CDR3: CATKTGSGNTIYF. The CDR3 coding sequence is TGTGCCACCAAAACAGGGTCTGGAAACACCATATATTTT.

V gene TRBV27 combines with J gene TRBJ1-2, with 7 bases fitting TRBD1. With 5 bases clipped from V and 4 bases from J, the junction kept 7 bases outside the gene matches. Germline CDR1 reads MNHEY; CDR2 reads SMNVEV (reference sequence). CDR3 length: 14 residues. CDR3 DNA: TGTGCCAGCAGTCCCCAGACAGGGCCCTATGGCTACACCTTC. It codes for CASSPQTGPYGYTF.

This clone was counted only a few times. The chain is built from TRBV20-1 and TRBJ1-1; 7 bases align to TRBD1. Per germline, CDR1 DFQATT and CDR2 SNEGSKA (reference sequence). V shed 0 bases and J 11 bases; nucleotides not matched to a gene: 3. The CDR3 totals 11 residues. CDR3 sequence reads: CSARETGSAFF. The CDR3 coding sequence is TGCAGTGCTAGAGAGACAGGGTCGGCTTTCTTT.

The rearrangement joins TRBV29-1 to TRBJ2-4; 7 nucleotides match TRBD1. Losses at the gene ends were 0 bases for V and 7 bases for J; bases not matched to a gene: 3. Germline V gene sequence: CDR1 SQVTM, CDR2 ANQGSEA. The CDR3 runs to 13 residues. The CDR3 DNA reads TGCAGCGTTGAAGAATCCAGGGGGAACATTCAGTACTTC. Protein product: CSVEESRGNIQYF.

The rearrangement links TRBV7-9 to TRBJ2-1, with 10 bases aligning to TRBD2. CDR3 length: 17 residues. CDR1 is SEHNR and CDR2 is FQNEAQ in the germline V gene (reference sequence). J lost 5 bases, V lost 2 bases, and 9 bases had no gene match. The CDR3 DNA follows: TGTGCCAGCAGCTTACGGTCGTGGACTAGCGGAAACAATGAGCAGTTCTTC. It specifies CASSLRSWTSGNNEQFF.

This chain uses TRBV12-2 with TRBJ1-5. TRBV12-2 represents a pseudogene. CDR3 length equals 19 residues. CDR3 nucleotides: TGTGCAAGTCGCTTAGCGAGGACCGAAGGAGGGTCGAGCAATCAGCCCCAGCATTTT. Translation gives CASRLARTEGGSSNQPQHF.

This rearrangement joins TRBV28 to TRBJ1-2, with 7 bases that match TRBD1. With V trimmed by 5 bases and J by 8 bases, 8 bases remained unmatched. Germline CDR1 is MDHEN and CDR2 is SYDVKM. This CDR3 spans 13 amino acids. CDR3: CASSTHNRGGYTF. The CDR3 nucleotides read TGTGCCAGCAGTACCCATAACAGGGGAGGCTACACCTTC.

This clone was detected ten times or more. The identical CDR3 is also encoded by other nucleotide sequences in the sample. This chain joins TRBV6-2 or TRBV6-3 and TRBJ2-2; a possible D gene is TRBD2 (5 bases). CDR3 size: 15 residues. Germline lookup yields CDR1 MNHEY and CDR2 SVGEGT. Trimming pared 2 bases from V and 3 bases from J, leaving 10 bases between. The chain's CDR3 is CASSYVGADTGELFF. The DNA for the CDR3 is TGTGCCAGCAGTTACGTGGGAGCGGACACCGGGGAGCTGTTTTTT.

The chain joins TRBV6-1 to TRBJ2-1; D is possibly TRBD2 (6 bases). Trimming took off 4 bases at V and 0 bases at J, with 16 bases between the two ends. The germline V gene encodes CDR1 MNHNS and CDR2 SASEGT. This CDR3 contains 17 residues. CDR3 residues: CASSGPSGPSSYNEQFF. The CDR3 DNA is TGTGCCAGCAGTGGGCCAAGCGGGCCCAGCTCCTACAATGAGCAGTTCTTC.

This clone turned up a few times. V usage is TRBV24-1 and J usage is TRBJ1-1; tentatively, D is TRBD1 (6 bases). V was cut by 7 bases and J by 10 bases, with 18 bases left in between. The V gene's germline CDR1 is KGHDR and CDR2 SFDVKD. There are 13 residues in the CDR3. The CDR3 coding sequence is TGTGCCACCAGGGACAGCGTTGATTCTGTAGCTTTCTTT. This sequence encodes CATRDSVDSVAFF.

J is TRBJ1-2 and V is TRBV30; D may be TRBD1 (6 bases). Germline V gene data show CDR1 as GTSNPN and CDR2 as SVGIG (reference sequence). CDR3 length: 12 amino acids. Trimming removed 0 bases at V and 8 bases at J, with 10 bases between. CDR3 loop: CAWSVPRGGYTF. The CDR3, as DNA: TGTGCCTGGAGTGTACCCAGGGGCGGCTACACCTTC.

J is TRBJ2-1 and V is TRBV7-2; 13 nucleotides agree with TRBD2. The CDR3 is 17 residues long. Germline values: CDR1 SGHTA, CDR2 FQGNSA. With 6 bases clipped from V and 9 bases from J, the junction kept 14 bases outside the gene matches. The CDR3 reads CASSLKLAGGPGGEQFF. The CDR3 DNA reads TGTGCCAGCAGTTTAAAACTAGCGGGAGGGCCGGGTGGTGAGCAGTTCTTC.

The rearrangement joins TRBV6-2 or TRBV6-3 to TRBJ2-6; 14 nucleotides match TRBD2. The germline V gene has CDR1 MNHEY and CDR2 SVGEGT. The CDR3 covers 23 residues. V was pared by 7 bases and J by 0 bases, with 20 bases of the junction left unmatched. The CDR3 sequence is CASNPRLAGLAGEHSSGANVLTF. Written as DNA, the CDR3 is TGTGCCAGCAACCCTAGGTTGGCGGGACTAGCGGGAGAGCACTCCTCTGGGGCCAACGTCCTGACTTTC.

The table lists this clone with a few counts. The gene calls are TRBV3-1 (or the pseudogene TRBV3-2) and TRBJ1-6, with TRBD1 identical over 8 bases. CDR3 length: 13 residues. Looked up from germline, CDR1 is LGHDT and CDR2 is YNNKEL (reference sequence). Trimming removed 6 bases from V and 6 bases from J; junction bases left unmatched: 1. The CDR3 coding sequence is TGTGCCAGCAGAGGACAGGGTAATTCACCCCTCCACTTT. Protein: CASRGQGNSPLHF.

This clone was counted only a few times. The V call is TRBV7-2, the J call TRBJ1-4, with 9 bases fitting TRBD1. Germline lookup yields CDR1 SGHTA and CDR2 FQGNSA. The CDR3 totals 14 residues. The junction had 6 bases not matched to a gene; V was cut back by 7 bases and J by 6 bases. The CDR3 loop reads CASKPGQGHEKLFF. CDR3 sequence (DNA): TGTGCCAGCAAACCGGGACAGGGTCATGAAAAACTGTTTTTT.

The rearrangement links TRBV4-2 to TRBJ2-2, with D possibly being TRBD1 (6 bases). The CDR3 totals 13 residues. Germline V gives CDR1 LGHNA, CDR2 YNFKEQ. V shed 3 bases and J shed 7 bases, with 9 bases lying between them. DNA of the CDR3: TGTGCCAGCAGCCAGCAAGGGGGCGGGGAGCTGTTTTTT. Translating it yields CASSQQGGGELFF.

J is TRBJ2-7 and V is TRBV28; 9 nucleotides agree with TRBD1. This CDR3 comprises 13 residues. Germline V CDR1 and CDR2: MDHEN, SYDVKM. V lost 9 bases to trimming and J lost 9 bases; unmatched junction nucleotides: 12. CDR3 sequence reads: CASWGDRAQGQYF. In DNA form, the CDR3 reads TGTGCCAGTTGGGGGGACAGGGCCCAAGGGCAGTACTTC.